This entry lists 28 T cell receptor beta chains sequenced from one sample in a study of T cell responses to AZD1222 COVID-19 vaccine (dated by TCRdb to the early 2020s). The library was built by means of the immunoSEQ multiplex PCR assay. TCRdb retrieved this table from immuneACCESS and kept in-frame rearrangements only. Not all clones are present; in checked studies, unresolved V genes account for under half, and no reason is known for the remainder. This sample is represented by some 130,000 clones; approximately 90% of them were singletons. The ten largest clones add up to about 1.1% of the sample. This specimen's time point label, interpreted: about 28 days (+/-7) after the second vaccine dose. The source material was peripheral blood, sampled 28 days after the second AZD1222 dose. The receptors were sampled from an adult who received the AZD1222 COVID-19 vaccine.

The gene calls are TRBV15 and TRBJ2-5, with 7 nucleotides matching TRBD1. Trimming took 5 bases from V and 4 from J; bases not matched to a gene: 10. CDR3 length: 15 residues. Germline-derived CDR1 and CDR2 are LNHNV and YYDKDF (reference sequence). CDR3 DNA sequence: TGTGCCACCAGCCCCCGGTGGGACAGTTTAGAGACCCAGTACTTC. This gives the protein CATSPRWDSLETQYF.

V is TRBV29-1 and J is TRBJ2-5; tentative D call: TRBD2 (5 bases). The V end lost 3 bases, the J end lost 5 bases, and 10 bases lay between the germline ends. Germline CDR1 reads SQVTM; CDR2 reads ANQGSEA. This CDR3 spans 12 amino acids. CDR3: CSVDEGIETQYF. DNA for the CDR3: TGCAGCGTTGATGAGGGAATTGAGACCCAGTACTTC.

The rearrangement links TRBV18 to TRBJ1-3; D is uncertain. CDR3 size: 14 residues. Germline V lookup: CDR1 KGHSH, CDR2 LQKENI. The V gene lost 5 bases and the J gene lost 2 bases, with 10 bases spanning the gap. CDR3 DNA sequence: TGTGCCAGCTCAGGAGCAAGGGCTGGAAACACCATATATTTT. Its protein product is CASSGARAGNTIYF.

This sequence joins TRBV14 and TRBJ2-7; 9 bases align to TRBD2. V was clipped by 1 base and J by 6 bases; unmatched bases: 7. Per the germline V gene, CDR1 is SGHDN and CDR2 is FVKESK. The CDR3 totals 15 residues. CDR3 coding DNA: TGTGCCAGCAGCCAAGGGCTAGCGGGAATAGGCGAGCAGTACTTC. Protein product: CASSQGLAGIGEQYF. Full variable domain (rest looked up from reference TRBV14 and TRBJ2-7): EAGVTQFPSHSVIEKGQTVTLRCDPISGHDNLYWYRRVMGKEIKFLLHFVKESKQDESGMPNNRFLAERTGGTYSTLKVQPAELEDSGVYFCASSQGLAGIGEQYFGPGTRLTVT.

The chain carries TRBV29-1 and TRBJ2-1; a possible D gene is TRBD1 (6 bases). V shed 7 bases and J shed 9 bases, with 13 bases lying between them. The CDR3 extends over 11 amino acids. From germline, CDR1 is SQVTM and CDR2 ANQGSEA. This CDR3 reads CSGSGVGEQFF. As DNA, the CDR3 is TGCAGCGGATCAGGGGTTGGTGAGCAGTTCTTC.

This CDR3 reads CASSLTLAGGRQPQHF. Written as DNA, the CDR3 is TGTGCCAGCAGCTTGACTCTCGCCGGGGGCAGGCAGCCCCAGCATTTT. V usage is TRBV7-8 and J usage is TRBJ1-5; TRBD1 is a possible D gene (6 bases). The length of the CDR3 is 16 residues. CDR1 is SGHVS and CDR2 is FQNEAQ in the germline V gene. V was pared by 3 bases and J by 7 bases, with 19 bases between.

The chain carries TRBV5-1 and TRBJ1-3; no clear D. The V end was cut by 0 bases, the J end by 0 bases, with 13 bases between. Germline values: CDR1 SGHRS, CDR2 YFSETQ. The CDR3 runs 17 residues. The CDR3 spells CASSLAGDPASGNTIYF. CDR3 nucleotides: TGCGCCAGCAGCTTGGCCGGGGATCCCGCCTCTGGAAACACCATATATTTT.

The V call is TRBV18, the J call TRBJ2-7; 7 nucleotides match TRBD1. Germline CDR1 and CDR2: KGHSH and LQKENI. Trimming cost V 3 bases and J 5 bases; bases outside gene matches: 10. The length of the CDR3 is 15 residues. For the CDR3, the DNA is TGTGCCAGCTCACCGGAACAGGGGATATCTAACGAGCAGTACTTC. Its protein product is CASSPEQGISNEQYF.

The J gene is TRBJ1-2, the V gene TRBV28; 8 nucleotides match TRBD1. V dropped 3 bases and J dropped 4; count of bases not matched to a gene: 1. The length of the CDR3 is 13 residues. The V gene's germline CDR1 is MDHEN and CDR2 SYDVKM. The DNA of the CDR3 is TGTGCCAGCAGTTTGGACAGGGCCTATGGCTACACCTTC. Encoded protein: CASSLDRAYGYTF.

This clone was seen just once. The V and J genes are TRBV6-4 and TRBJ1-1; D is possibly TRBD1 (5 bases). CDR1 is MRHNA and CDR2 is SNTAGT in the germline V gene. CDR3 length equals 14 residues. The V end was cut by 7 bases, the J end by 3 bases, with 15 bases between. CDR3 nucleotides: TGTGCCAGCACCATGGGGCCTCGGGACACTGAAGCTTTCTTT. It specifies CASTMGPRDTEAFF.

The chain uses TRBV5-1 and TRBJ2-7; D uncertain. Germline values: CDR1 SGHRS, CDR2 YFSETQ. The CDR3 is 15 residues long. The V end lost 4 bases, the J end lost 4 bases, and 18 bases lay between the germline ends. The CDR3 spells CASSALPLTGYEQYF. CDR3 DNA: TGCGCCAGCAGCGCCCTACCTCTTACTGGGTACGAGCAGTACTTC.

The chain uses TRBV27 and TRBJ2-7; TRBD1 matches at 10 bases. The CDR3 is 15 amino acids. Germline CDR1 MNHEY, CDR2 SMNVEV (reference sequence). Trimming cost V 3 bases and J 2 bases; bases outside gene matches: 4. CDR3 coding DNA: TGTGCCAGCAGTTTCCTAGGACAGGGGGCCTACGAGCAGTACTTC. As protein: CASSFLGQGAYEQYF.

The CDR3 reads CASSYSTGLNYEQYF. CDR3 bases: TGTGCCAGCAGTTACTCGACAGGCCTCAACTACGAGCAGTACTTC. The chain has TRBV6-5 and TRBJ2-7; the D gene is possibly TRBD1 (6 bases). Germline CDR1 reads MNHEY; CDR2 reads SVGAGI. The CDR3 runs 15 residues. Deletions cut 0 bases from V and 3 bases from J, with 12 bases between.

The rearrangement joins TRBV20-1 to TRBJ2-2; D not resolved. The germline V and J ends were trimmed by 4 bases and 8 bases, with 8 bases remaining between them. Germline loops: CDR1 DFQATT, CDR2 SNEGSKA (reference sequence). This CDR3 is 11 amino acids long. CDR3 bases: TGCAGTGCTAAGGCGGTTGGGGAGCTGTTTTTT. Its protein is CSAKAVGELFF.

The chain carries TRBV9 and TRBJ2-2; 8 bases fit TRBD2. The V gene end was trimmed by 1 base and the J gene end by 5 bases; junction bases not matched to a gene: 7. The CDR3 consists of 16 residues. Germline V gene sequence: CDR1 SGDLS, CDR2 YYNGEE. This CDR3 is CASSVSSGGPTGELFF. The CDR3 DNA reads TGTGCCAGCAGCGTATCCTCGGGAGGGCCAACCGGGGAGCTGTTTTTT.

V usage is TRBV7-9 and J usage is TRBJ1-1; TRBD1 aligns across 8 bases. This CDR3 contains 13 residues. J lost 5 bases, V lost 6 bases, and 5 bases had no gene match. Germline-derived CDR1 and CDR2 are SEHNR and FQNEAQ (reference sequence). In DNA form, the CDR3 reads TGTGCCAGCAGTCCACAGGGGGAAACTGAAGCTTTCTTT. It encodes CASSPQGETEAFF.

This chain links TRBV7-9 with TRBJ2-7, with no clear D. Germline V gives CDR1 SEHNR, CDR2 FQNEAQ (reference sequence). The V and J ends lost 5 bases and 5 bases respectively, with 4 bases between them. This CDR3 has 10 residues. The CDR3 loop reads CASSPDEQYF. CDR3 nucleotide sequence: TGTGCCAGCAGCCCGGACGAGCAGTACTTC.

The J gene is TRBJ1-2, the V gene TRBV3-1 (or the pseudogene TRBV3-2); TRBD1 matches 7 bases. V trimming: 3 bases; J trimming: 4 bases; junction bases outside the gene matches: 11. CDR3 size: 16 residues. Germline values: CDR1 LGHDT, CDR2 YNNKEL (reference sequence). The CDR3 nucleotides read TGTGCCAGCAGCCATCCCGAGGGACAGCCCCTCTATGGCTACACCTTC. It translates to CASSHPEGQPLYGYTF.

The V gene is TRBV15, the J gene TRBJ2-2, with 8 bases that match TRBD1. V lost 3 bases and J lost 4; bases outside the gene matches: 4. CDR1 LNHNV and CDR2 YYDKDF come from the germline V gene (reference sequence). The CDR3 covers 15 residues. The CDR3 region is CATSRDRAGTGELFF. The CDR3 coding sequence is TGTGCCACCAGCAGGGACAGGGCGGGCACCGGGGAGCTGTTTTTT.

The rearrangement links TRBV29-1 to TRBJ1-3; the D gene is possibly TRBD1 (6 bases). The CDR3 is made up of 16 amino acids. Between the trimmed V and J ends, which lost 4 bases and 2 bases, there was a span of 18 bases. CDR1 is SQVTM and CDR2 is ANQGSEA in the germline V gene. In nucleotides, the CDR3 is TGCAGCGTTGTGAGACGAACAGGGACGACTGGAAACACCATATATTTT. Encoded protein: CSVVRRTGTTGNTIYF.

The chain joins TRBV9 to TRBJ1-6; possible D gene TRBD1, 5 bases. This CDR3 has 14 amino acids. Germline assignment: CDR1 SGDLS and CDR2 YYNGEE. V was cut by 3 bases and J by 10 bases, with 14 bases left in between. CDR3 amino acids: CASSAGSRGSPLHF. CDR3 nucleotide sequence: TGTGCCAGCAGCGCCGGGAGTCGGGGGTCACCCCTCCACTTT.

V gene TRBV2 combines with J gene TRBJ1-6, with D possibly TRBD1 on 6 matching bases. Germline loops: CDR1 SNHLY, CDR2 FYNNEI. The CDR3 has 15 residues. V was shortened by 2 bases and J by 6 bases, with 11 bases between the two germline ends. This CDR3 reads CASSEWGAGNSPLHF. The CDR3 nucleotides are TGTGCCAGCAGTGAATGGGGGGCGGGTAATTCACCCCTCCACTTT.

This sequence joins TRBV19 and TRBJ1-1; perhaps TRBD1 as D (6 bases). Per the germline V gene, CDR1 is LNHDA and CDR2 is SQIVND (reference sequence). V shed 6 bases and J shed 0 bases, with 11 bases lying between them. CDR3 size: 14 residues. Here the CDR3 reads CASRQGRMNTEAFF. The CDR3 nucleotides read TGTGCCAGTAGACAGGGACGCATGAACACTGAAGCTTTCTTT.

This chain connects TRBV21-1 to TRBJ2-5. TRBV21-1 is a pseudogene segment. The CDR3 runs 14 residues. CDR3 region: CASSKVYVQETQYF. CDR3 bases: TGTGCCAGCAGCAAAGTTTACGTACAAGAGACCCAGTACTTC.

In its sample, this clone was seen once. V is TRBV6-5 and J is TRBJ1-1; D may be TRBD1 (5 bases). The CDR3 is 14 amino acids. The germline gives CDR1 MNHEY, CDR2 SVGAGI. Trimming removed 7 bases at V and 3 bases at J, with 15 bases between. DNA of the CDR3: TGTGCCAGCATTGGTTCCAGGGTTTACACTGAAGCTTTCTTT. Amino acid sequence: CASIGSRVYTEAFF.

This clone has just a few counts. V is TRBV5-1 and J is TRBJ2-1; TRBD2 matches 8 bases. Germline CDR1 SGHRS, CDR2 YFSETQ. The J segment lost 5 bases and the V segment lost 5 bases, leaving 6 bases of the junction unmatched. CDR3 length: 14 residues. DNA of the CDR3: TGCGCCAGCAGAGTAGCGGGATCACACAATGAGCAGTTCTTC. Its protein is CASRVAGSHNEQFF.

This rearrangement joins TRBV6-4 to TRBJ2-7, with 7 bases matching TRBD1. Germline V CDR1 and CDR2: MRHNA, SNTAGT. V lost 4 bases, J lost 2 bases, and 17 bases stayed unmatched. The CDR3 runs 18 residues. This CDR3 is CASSGPLRTGETPYEQYF. CDR3 in DNA: TGTGCCAGCAGTGGTCCTCTCCGTACAGGGGAAACGCCCTACGAGCAGTACTTC.

The chain carries TRBV20-1 and TRBJ1-1; the D gene is possibly TRBD1 (5 bases). Trimming stripped 3 bases from V and 1 base from J, with 9 bases between. Per germline, CDR1 DFQATT and CDR2 SNEGSKA (reference sequence). This CDR3 contains 13 residues. The CDR3 reads CSASGTANTEAFF. The CDR3, as DNA: TGCAGTGCTAGTGGGACGGCGAACACTGAAGCTTTCTTT.